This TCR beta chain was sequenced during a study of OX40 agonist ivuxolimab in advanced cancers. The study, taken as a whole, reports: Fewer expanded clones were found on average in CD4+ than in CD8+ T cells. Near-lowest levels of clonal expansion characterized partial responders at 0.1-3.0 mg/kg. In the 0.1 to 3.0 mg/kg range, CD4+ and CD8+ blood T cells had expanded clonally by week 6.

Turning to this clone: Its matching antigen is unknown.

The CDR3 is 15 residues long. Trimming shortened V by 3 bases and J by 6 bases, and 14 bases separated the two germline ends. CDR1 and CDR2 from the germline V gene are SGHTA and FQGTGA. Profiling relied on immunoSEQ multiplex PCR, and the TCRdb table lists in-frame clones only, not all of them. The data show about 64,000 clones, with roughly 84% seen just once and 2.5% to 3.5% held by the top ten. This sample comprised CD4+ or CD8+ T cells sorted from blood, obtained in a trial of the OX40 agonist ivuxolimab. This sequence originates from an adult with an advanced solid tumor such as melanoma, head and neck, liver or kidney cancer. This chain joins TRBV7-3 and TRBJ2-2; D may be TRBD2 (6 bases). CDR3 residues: CASSLTSGLAGELFF. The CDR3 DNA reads TGTGCCAGCAGCTTGACTAGTGGGTTGGCCGGGGAGCTGTTTTTT.